This T cell receptor beta chain is drawn from a study of T cell responses to AZD1222 COVID-19 vaccine. Study background: It was second doses at about 4 or about 12 weeks that were pooled. The study's findings and limits: In a largely white British group with more females than males, clonal diversity was possibly underestimated. The repertoires were collected only after the peak T cell response. Spike was spanned by vaccine-associated CD4 TCRs, with dominance at 160-218 and 743-854.

V shed 4 bases and J shed 3 bases, with 21 bases lying between them. Germline V gives CDR1 SGHTA, CDR2 FQGTGA. The CDR3 covers 18 residues. To note about this clone: Its target is unknown.

The repertoire was sequenced with immunoSEQ multiplex PCR; TCRdb's copy has only in-frame clones and lacks some. This sample carries some 110,000 clones, about 91% of them seen once, and the ten largest clones take about 10%. The sequencing here drew on peripheral blood, taken on day 0 of AZD1222 vaccination. This sequence originates from an adult in good health. The chain combines TRBV7-3 with TRBJ1-4; D gene uncertain. CDR3 nucleotide sequence: TGTGCCAGCAGCTCCCCAGAACCCACGGGGAAGGCTAATGAAAAACTGTTTTTT. Translating it yields CASSSPEPTGKANEKLFF. Looking up the rest from reference TRBV7-3 and TRBJ1-4 gives the full variable domain: GAGVSQTPSNKVTEKGKYVELRCDPISGHTALYWYRQSLGQGPEFLIYFQGTGAADDSGLPNDRFFAVRPEGSVSTLKIQRTERGDSAVYLCASSSPEPTGKANEKLFFGSGTQLSVL.